The sequence of this T cell receptor (beta chain) was determined in a study of cytomegalovirus exposure and HLA in healthy donors. The PCR used 60 Vbeta and 13 Jbeta primers. Produced via immunoSEQ multiplex PCR; TCRdb's table is partial and in-frame only. The sample has some 140,000 clones, approximately 87% seen once; the top ten hold more than 1.5%. The V gene end was trimmed by 0 bases and the J gene end by 3 bases; junction bases not matched to a gene: 4. The CDR3 is 15 amino acids. The germline gives CDR1 LGHNA, CDR2 YNFKEQ. Sequenced sample: PBMCs. V gene TRBV4-2 combines with J gene TRBJ2-7; TRBD2 matches 8 bases. This sequence originates from a man aged 40-49 years in good health and CMV-seronegative. The CDR3 is CASSQDSGGFYEQYF. CDR3 bases: TGTGCCAGCAGCCAAGATTCGGGGGGGTTCTACGAGCAGTACTTC.